The 5 T cell receptor beta chains presented below share a single source sample, sequenced in a study of a mutant IDH1 vaccine in newly diagnosed glioma. These receptors have no identified antigens. The table came from immunoSEQ multiplex PCR; TCRdb's copy has only in-frame clones and leaves some out. The repertoire holds roughly 43,000 clones, with approximately 82% as singletons. Time point reported: week 47, end of study. The study gave 300 ug of mutant IDH1 20-mer peptide per vaccine dose, with topical imiquimod. Material: PBMCs, obtained from a glioma patient whose treatment included an IDH1 peptide vaccine. These receptors were collected from a man aged 18 to 29 with glioma. Some clones in this sample may be carry-over from other donors' samples.

The chain employs TRBV5-5 and TRBJ2-7; the D call may be TRBD1 or TRBD2 (5 bases each). The CDR3 covers 14 residues. Germline values: CDR1 SGHKS, CDR2 YYEKEE (reference sequence). V was trimmed by 3 bases and J by 4 bases, leaving 14 bases between them. The CDR3: CASSSNWGWYEQYF. CDR3 DNA sequence: TGTGCCAGCAGCTCCAATTGGGGGTGGTACGAGCAGTACTTC. The full variable domain, its missing parts supplied by reference TRBV5-5 and TRBJ2-7, is DAGVTQSPTHLIKTRGQQVTLRCSPISGHKSVSWYQQVLGQGPQFIFQYYEKEERGRGNFPDRFSARQFPNYSSELNVNALLLGDSALYLCASSSNWGWYEQYFGPGTRLTVT.

This clone has more than one count but fewer than ten. The rearrangement uses TRBV6-6 and TRBJ1-4; D unresolved. V lost 5 bases to trimming and J lost 8 bases, with 12 bases between them. CDR1 is MNHNY and CDR2 is SVGAGI in the germline V gene (reference sequence). This CDR3 has 13 residues. The CDR3 bases are TGTGCCAGCAGTCCTGATTCCGGAGAAAAACTGTTTTTT. It is translated as CASSPDSGEKLFF.

The rearrangement uses TRBV19 and TRBJ1-5; D unresolved. CDR1 and CDR2 from the germline V gene are LNHDA and SQIVND (reference sequence). This CDR3 is 15 amino acids long. The V end was cut by 4 bases, the J end by 5 bases, with 15 bases between. CDR3 sequence (DNA): TGTGCCAGTAGTACCCCTGAGCGCCCAGATCAGCCCCAGCATTTT. Protein: CASSTPERPDQPQHF.

The gene calls are TRBV6-1 and TRBJ2-1, with a tentative D call TRBD1 (6 bases). CDR1 is MNHNS, CDR2 SASEGT, per germline. The V end was cut by 7 bases, the J end by 0 bases, with 13 bases between. The CDR3 sequence is 15 residues long. CDR3 in amino acids: CASIRQGGSYNEQFF. The CDR3 nucleotides are TGTGCCAGCATTCGTCAAGGGGGCTCCTACAATGAGCAGTTCTTC.

The genes are TRBV9 and TRBJ1-2; 12 bases line up with TRBD1. The CDR3 covers 15 residues. Trimming removed 3 bases from V and 4 bases from J; junction bases left unmatched: 4. Germline V gene data show CDR1 as SGDLS and CDR2 as YYNGEE. The CDR3 loop is CASSDGTGGIYGYTF. In DNA, the CDR3 is TGTGCCAGCAGCGACGGGACAGGGGGCATCTATGGCTACACCTTC.